A single sample is the source of the 5 T cell receptor beta chains below, sequenced in a study of T cell responses to AZD1222 COVID-19 vaccine. TCRdb's copy holds only in-frame clones and misses some; the assay was immunoSEQ multiplex PCR. The top ten hold 1.3% of the sample, which has 180,000 or so clones, about 90% seen once. This sample comprised peripheral blood, obtained 28 days after the second AZD1222 dose. The receptors stem from an adult who received the AZD1222 COVID-19 vaccine.

The rearrangement uses TRBV12-3 or TRBV12-4 and TRBJ2-7; D not resolved. V lost 3 bases, J lost 5 bases, and 8 bases lay in between. The CDR3 runs to 12 residues. The CDR3 nucleotides are TGTGCCAGCAGTTTCTTCCCCGACGAGCAGTACTTC. Translation: CASSFFPDEQYF.

This chain connects TRBV6-6 to TRBJ1-5, with 9 bases identical to TRBD1. The CDR3 runs to 15 residues. Germline assignment: CDR1 MNHNY and CDR2 SVGAGI (reference sequence). Trimming took 6 bases from V and 2 from J; bases not matched to a gene: 5. CDR3 nucleotide sequence: TGTGCCAGCAGAACAGGGGGCGCACGCAATCAGCCCCAGCATTTT. The encoded protein is CASRTGGARNQPQHF.

CDR3 coding DNA: TGTGCCAGCAGCTTGTCAGGTGATGGCTACACCTTC. It encodes CASSLSGDGYTF. The chain has TRBV11-2 and TRBJ1-2, with D uncertain. Germline values: CDR1 SGHAT, CDR2 FQNNGV. The CDR3 is 12 amino acids. V was cut by 3 bases and J by 6 bases, with 8 bases left in between. The entire variable domain, with the rest obtained from reference TRBV11-2 and TRBJ1-2, is as follows: EAGVAQSPRYKIIEKRQSVAFWCNPISGHATLYWYQQILGQGPKLLIQFQNNGVVDDSQLPKDRFSAERLKGVDSTLKIQPAKLEDSAVYLCASSLSGDGYTFGSGTRLTVV.

V is TRBV19 and J is TRBJ1-1; no clear D gene. The CDR3 has 13 amino acids. Germline loops: CDR1 LNHDA, CDR2 SQIVND (reference sequence). The V end lost 6 bases, the J end lost 0 bases, and 8 bases lay between the germline ends. CDR3 bases: TGTGCCAGTAGGCTGTCCCTGAACACTGAAGCTTTCTTT. Protein: CASRLSLNTEAFF.

The chain combines TRBV7-2 with TRBJ2-3; TRBD2 matches 8 bases. Trimming cost V 4 bases and J 2 bases; bases outside gene matches: 5. The CDR3 length is 15 residues. Germline V gene sequence: CDR1 SGHTA, CDR2 FQGNSA. Written as DNA, the CDR3 is TGTGCCAGCAGCTCGCGGGGGGCTTTCACAGATACGCAGTATTTT. It encodes CASSSRGAFTDTQYF.